Below, 12 T cell receptor beta chains from the same sample are listed, as sequenced in a study of cytomegalovirus exposure and HLA in healthy donors. It was with 60 Vbeta and 13 Jbeta primers that the PCR ran. The method was immunoSEQ multiplex PCR; TCRdb's version includes in-frame clones alone and lacks a portion of them. This sample has 150,000 to 200,000 clones, with over 65% found just once. The source material was PBMCs. The receptor set was obtained from a man between 18 and 29 years old in good health and CMV-seronegative.

This clone was seen just once. The V and J genes are TRBV7-2 and TRBJ2-4; 9 nucleotides agree with TRBD1. V lost 5 bases, J lost 1 base, and 6 bases stayed unmatched. The CDR3 extends over 16 amino acids. Germline-derived CDR1 and CDR2 are SGHTA and FQGNSA. CDR3 DNA sequence: TGTGCCAGCAGCGAACAGGGGGCGCCGGCCAAAAACATTCAGTACTTC. Translated, it gives CASSEQGAPAKNIQYF.

This clone was seen more than once but under ten times. The chain uses TRBV5-4 and TRBJ2-5; possibly TRBD2 for D (5 bases). V dropped 2 bases and J dropped 7 bases, with 6 bases sitting between them. This CDR3 region has 11 residues. CDR1 and CDR2 from the germline V gene are SGHNT and YYREEE (reference sequence). The CDR3 DNA reads as TGTGCCAGCAGCTTTGGAGGGACCCAGTACTTC. Translated, it gives CASSFGGTQYF.

J is TRBJ1-2 and V is TRBV5-4; TRBD1 might be the D (6 bases). The germline V and J ends were trimmed by 2 bases and 0 bases, with 14 bases remaining between them. The CDR3 has 16 residues. Germline CDR1 reads SGHNT; CDR2 reads YYREEE (reference sequence). CDR3 protein: CASSFTHGQPNYGYTF. In nucleotides, the CDR3 is TGTGCCAGCAGCTTCACCCACGGACAGCCTAACTATGGCTACACCTTC.

The V gene is TRBV7-9, the J gene TRBJ2-1, with D maybe TRBD1 (6 bases). Germline V gene sequence: CDR1 SEHNR, CDR2 FQNEAQ (reference sequence). V shed 7 bases and J shed 8 bases, with 15 bases lying between them. The CDR3 extends over 13 amino acids. The CDR3 protein is CASKVGAGDEQFF. The CDR3, as DNA: TGTGCCAGCAAGGTGGGGGCCGGCGATGAGCAGTTCTTC.

V and J are TRBV13 and TRBJ1-6; TRBD1 matches 9 bases. After removal of 3 bases from V and 12 bases from J, the junction contained 15 bases not matched to a gene. The CDR3 contains 17 residues. CDR1 and CDR2 from the germline V gene are PRHDT and FYEKMQ (reference sequence). In nucleotides, the CDR3 is TGTGCCAGCAGCTTTACCGGGACAGGGTACTCGTTTTTACCCCTCCACTTT. Translating it yields CASSFTGTGYSFLPLHF.

The V and J genes are TRBV7-2 and TRBJ1-6; D is unclear. V was trimmed by 5 bases and J by 6 bases, leaving 11 bases between them. Looked up from germline, CDR1 is SGHTA and CDR2 is FQGNSA. This CDR3 is 14 amino acids long. As DNA, the CDR3 is TGTGCCAGCAGCCGACAATTCCTTAATTCACCCCTCCACTTT. It encodes CASSRQFLNSPLHF. The variable domain in full, with the rest retrieved from reference TRBV7-2 and TRBJ1-6, is GAGVSQSPSNKVTEKGKDVELRCDPISGHTALYWYRQSLGQGLEFLIYFQGNSAPDKSGLPSDRFSAERTGGSVSTLTIQRTQQEDSAVYLCASSRQFLNSPLHFGNGTRLTVT.

The J gene is TRBJ2-7, the V gene TRBV18; 8 nucleotides line up with TRBD1. The CDR3 contains 14 residues. The J segment lost 2 bases and the V segment lost 3 bases, leaving 3 bases of the junction unmatched. Germline V gene lookup returns CDR1 KGHSH and CDR2 LQKENI. CDR3: CASSPQGQAYEQYF. For the CDR3, the DNA is TGTGCCAGCTCACCCCAGGGACAGGCCTACGAGCAGTACTTC. Based on the CDR3 plus reference TRBV18 and TRBJ2-7, the full variable domain is NAGVMQNPRHLVRRRGQEARLRCSPMKGHSHVYWYRQLPEEGLKFMVYLQKENIIDESGMPKERFSAEFPKEGPSILRIQQVVRGDSAAYFCASSPQGQAYEQYFGPGTRLTVT.

The rearrangement links TRBV29-1 to TRBJ2-7; D might be TRBD1 (5 bases). There are 13 residues in the CDR3. Germline CDR1 is SQVTM and CDR2 is ANQGSEA. With 2 bases removed from V and 1 base from J, the gap between germline ends came to 9 bases. CDR3 loop: CSVETGGSYEQYF. The CDR3 DNA sequence: TGCAGCGTTGAAACAGGTGGGTCCTACGAGCAGTACTTC.

This clone was found a few times. The V gene is TRBV7-9, the J gene TRBJ2-5, with D perhaps TRBD1 (7 bases). CDR1 SEHNR and CDR2 FQNEAQ come from the germline V gene (reference sequence). The length of the CDR3 is 15 residues. The V gene lost 5 bases and the J gene lost 2 bases, with 15 bases spanning the gap. The CDR3 coding sequence is TGTGCCAGCAGCCGGCAGACAGGGACTCAAGAGACCCAGTACTTC. Its translation: CASSRQTGTQETQYF. Looking up the rest from reference TRBV7-9 and TRBJ2-5 gives the full variable domain: DTGVSQNPRHKITKRGQNVTFRCDPISEHNRLYWYRQTLGQGPEFLTYFQNEAQLEKSRLLSDRFSAERPKGSFSTLEIQRTEQGDSAMYLCASSRQTGTQETQYFGPGTRLLVL.

The J gene is TRBJ2-1, the V gene TRBV19, with 12 bases that match TRBD2. Looked up from germline, CDR1 is LNHDA and CDR2 is SQIVND (reference sequence). Trimming took 7 bases from V and 4 from J; bases not matched to a gene: 5. The CDR3 is made up of 15 amino acids. CDR3 in DNA: TGTGCCAGTATGCGGACTAGCGGGACTTACAATGAGCAGTTCTTC. Translating it yields CASMRTSGTYNEQFF.

The V and J genes are TRBV11-3 and TRBJ2-2, with 9 bases identical to TRBD2. There are 18 residues in the CDR3. The trim removed 0 bases at V and 3 bases at J, leaving 8 bases unmatched. Germline loops: CDR1 SGHNT, CDR2 YENEEA. Here the CDR3 DNA reads TGTGCCAGCAGCTTAGATCGCTGGCCTAGCGGGGACACCGGGGAGCTGTTTTTT. Translated: CASSLDRWPSGDTGELFF.

This clone occurred a few times. The chain uses TRBV14 and TRBJ2-7, with TRBD1 as a possible D gene (6 bases). CDR3 length: 16 residues. V dropped 4 bases and J dropped 2 bases, with 18 bases sitting between them. In germline, CDR1 is SGHDN, CDR2 FVKESK. For the CDR3, the DNA is TGTGCCAGCAGCCCCAAACTGACAGGCTTTGCCTACGAGCAGTACTTC. Its protein is CASSPKLTGFAYEQYF.